This T cell receptor beta chain was profiled in a study of T cell responses to AZD1222 COVID-19 vaccine. Study-wide points: Mapped onto spike, vaccine-associated CD4 TCRs spanned it and were dominant at 160-218 and 743-854. Following two doses of AZD1222, Spike-specific TCR breadth and depth rose. There were mostly white British donors and more females than males, and clonal diversity was possibly underestimated. Repertoire samples came only from after the peak T cell response.

Germline values: CDR1 SGHVS, CDR2 FQNEAQ. V lost 5 bases, J lost 7 bases, and 5 bases stayed unmatched. This CDR3 has 14 residues. Libraries were prepared by immunoSEQ multiplex PCR; TCRdb keeps only in-frame clonotypes and omits some of them. The sample yields 100,000 to 130,000 clones, about 85% seen once. On this clone itself: Its target is not known.

The sample was peripheral blood, taken on day 0 of AZD1222 vaccination. The TCR sequence derives from an adult in good health. The rearrangement links TRBV7-8 to TRBJ1-6, with 7 bases fitting TRBD1. The CDR3 loop reads CASSARTGNSPLHF. CDR3 DNA: TGTGCCAGCAGCGCTCGGACAGGAAATTCACCCCTCCACTTT.